These 29 T cell receptor beta chains were sequenced from one sample in a study of regulatory T cells in long-lasting Graves disease (TCRdb year 2021). Preparation of the library involved multiplex PCR. TCRdb records Illumina HiSeq 4000 as the sequencer. CDR3 regions were amplified by Arm-PCR with iRepertoire HTBI primers to construct TCR beta libraries. The public reads were run again by TCRdb, first through fastp at Q25 and then through MiXCR, and only productive beta chains were kept. Rows are unified per CDR3 protein, each entry keeping the most common DNA and genes. Counted in this sample were about 340,000 distinct CDR3 sequences; around a fifth of them appeared once. The top ten constitute roughly 29% of the sample. The sample's time point label is to be understood as: persistent/refractory GD, antithyroid drugs over 5 years with positive TRAb. RNA was extracted from PBMCs in TRIzol for both TCR sequencing and RNA sequencing.

Sample: peripheral blood mononuclear cells (PBMCs), taken when the disease was refractory, from a patient treated with antithyroid drugs. The receptors derive from a female donor with Graves disease.

The V and J genes are TRBV18 and TRBJ2-7, with 7 bases aligning to TRBD1. This CDR3 is built from 16 residues. From germline, CDR1 is KGHSH and CDR2 LQKENI. The ends lost 2 bases at V and 4 bases at J; junction bases unmatched: 11. The CDR3 nucleotides read TGTGCCAGCTCACCAGAGGACAGGCGGTTTGATTACGAGCAGTACTTC. Translation: CASSPEDRRFDYEQYF.

The DNA for the CDR3 is TGCAGTGCTAGAGACAGGGGTGCTGGAAACACCATATATTTT. Its translation is CSARDRGAGNTIYF. V and J are TRBV20-1 and TRBJ1-3, with D possibly matching TRBD1 (6 bases). This CDR3 has 14 residues. The ends were cut back, 0 bases at V and 2 bases at J, with 8 bases in the middle. Germline assignment: CDR1 DFQATT and CDR2 SNEGSKA (reference sequence).

This clonotype has a count of ten or more. This sequence joins TRBV7-2 and TRBJ1-6, with D tentatively TRBD1 (5 bases). The CDR3 runs 18 residues. Germline CDR1 reads SGHTA; CDR2 reads FQGNSA. V was clipped by 3 bases and J by 8 bases, with 23 bases between them. CDR3 sequence: CASSLEETGGDPHSPLHF. The CDR3 DNA reads as TGTGCCAGCAGCTTGGAGGAGACTGGCGGGGACCCTCATTCACCCCTCCACTTT.

The rearrangement joins TRBV18 to TRBJ2-7; D ambiguous. The length of the CDR3 is 13 residues. The ends were cut back, 2 bases at V and 2 bases at J, with 7 bases in the middle. CDR1 is KGHSH and CDR2 is LQKENI in the germline V gene. The CDR3 is CASSPGAAYEQYF. CDR3 sequence (DNA): TGTGCCAGCTCACCAGGAGCAGCCTACGAGCAGTACTTC.

This clonotype came up many times. The V call is TRBV6-1, the J call TRBJ1-5; D is undetermined. V shed 8 bases and J shed 2 bases, with 10 bases lying between them. The CDR3 length is 13 residues. Germline V CDR1 and CDR2: MNHNS, SASEGT. CDR3 coding DNA: TGTGCCAGCGCCGGTTGGGGCAATCAGCCCCAGCATTTT. Translation: CASAGWGNQPQHF.

The sample holds a few counts of this clonotype. The V and J genes are TRBV4-2 and TRBJ2-7; TRBD2 matches at 7 bases. This CDR3 has 16 residues. Germline V gene data show CDR1 as LGHNA and CDR2 as YNFKEQ. The ends lost 1 base at V and 7 bases at J; junction bases unmatched: 13. In DNA form, the CDR3 reads TGTGCCAGCAGCCAAGGGGGCGGGGGACTAATTCGGGAGCAGTACTTC. Protein product: CASSQGGGGLIREQYF.

Details on this clonotype: Just one base apart from a much larger clone, this may be a read error. The chain has TRBV20-1 and TRBJ2-7; D ambiguous. CDR1 DFQATT and CDR2 SNEGSKA come from the germline V gene (reference sequence). This CDR3 is 11 amino acids long. CDR3 residues: CSPALSYERYF. The CDR3 DNA reads as TGCAGTCCGGCCCTCTCCTACGAGCGGTACTTC.

This clonotype was detected only a few times. The rearrangement uses TRBV6-1 and TRBJ1-3; D is unclear. Germline CDR1 and CDR2: MNHNS and SASEGT. V shed 6 bases and J shed 0 bases, with 9 bases lying between them. The CDR3 covers 14 residues. CDR3 region: CASSLSSSGNTIYF. The CDR3 DNA is TGTGCCAGCAGCCTCTCCAGCTCTGGAAACACCATATATTTT.

This clonotype was picked up many times. The rearrangement links TRBV27 to TRBJ2-7; a weak D match, TRBD1 (5 bases). There are 14 residues in the CDR3. Looked up from germline, CDR1 is MNHEY and CDR2 is SMNVEV (reference sequence). V was shortened by 3 bases and J by 0 bases, with 9 bases between the two germline ends. DNA of the CDR3: TGTGCCAGCAGTTTTCGGCAGGGCTCCTACGAGCAGTACTTC. It codes for CASSFRQGSYEQYF.

This clonotype has more than one count but fewer than ten. The chain employs TRBV11-2 and TRBJ1-1; 9 bases align to TRBD1. The CDR3 is 15 amino acids. V lost 4 bases to trimming and J lost 6 bases; unmatched junction nucleotides: 9. Germline-derived CDR1 and CDR2 are SGHAT and FQNNGV. The chain's CDR3 is CASSSRATGGPEAFF. The CDR3, as DNA: TGTGCCAGCAGCTCTAGGGCAACAGGGGGCCCTGAAGCTTTCTTT. The whole variable domain, filled in from reference TRBV11-2 and TRBJ1-1, reads EAGVAQSPRYKIIEKRQSVAFWCNPISGHATLYWYQQILGQGPKLLIQFQNNGVVDDSQLPKDRFSAERLKGVDSTLKIQPAKLEDSAVYLCASSSRATGGPEAFFGQGTRLTVV.

This clonotype occurred a few times. A much larger clone differs by one base, so this may be a read error. CDR3 region: CATSRRLDGYEQYF. The CDR3 DNA is TGTGCCACCAGCAGGAGGTTGGACGGCTACGAGCAGTACTTC. The rearrangement links TRBV15 to TRBJ2-7; D uncertain. The CDR3 totals 14 residues. The germline V and J ends were trimmed by 3 bases and 3 bases, with 12 bases remaining between them. Germline CDR1 is LNHNV and CDR2 is YYDKDF (reference sequence).

The rearrangement uses TRBV2 and TRBJ1-1; TRBD1 might be the D (6 bases). There are 14 residues in the CDR3. Germline CDR1 reads SNHLY; CDR2 reads FYNNEI. Trimming left V 0 bases short and J 8 bases short, with 13 bases between. CDR3 in amino acids: CASSEASLGGEAFF. Here the CDR3 DNA reads TGTGCCAGCAGTGAAGCAAGTCTGGGGGGCGAAGCTTTCTTT.

This CDR3 is CASSLAGTGPGKLFF. In DNA form, the CDR3 reads TGTGCCAGCAGCTTAGCGGGGACAGGGCCTGGAAAACTGTTTTTT. This rearrangement joins TRBV7-9 to TRBJ1-4, with 9 positions matching TRBD1. The V gene's germline CDR1 is SEHNR and CDR2 FQNEAQ (reference sequence). The CDR3 is 15 residues long. V gave up 0 bases and J gave up 10 bases; unmatched junction bases: 6. Based on the CDR3 plus reference TRBV7-9 and TRBJ1-4, the full variable domain is DTGVSQNPRHKITKRGQNVTFRCDPISEHNRLYWYRQTLGQGPEFLTYFQNEAQLEKSRLLSDRFSAERPKGSFSTLEIQRTEQGDSAMYLCASSLAGTGPGKLFFGSGTQLSVL.

The chain carries TRBV7-9 and TRBJ2-1; 8 bases fit TRBD1. The V gene's germline CDR1 is SEHNR and CDR2 FQNEAQ (reference sequence). The CDR3 is made up of 15 amino acids. The ends lost 6 bases at V and 9 bases at J; junction bases unmatched: 13. The CDR3 sequence is CASSQLQTGVGEQFF. CDR3 DNA: TGTGCCAGCAGTCAATTACAGACAGGGGTGGGTGAGCAGTTCTTC.

The chain employs TRBV25-1 and TRBJ1-2; no clear D gene. This CDR3 comprises 14 residues. Trimming cost V 6 bases and J 4 bases, with 15 bases left between them. Germline V gene lookup returns CDR1 MGHDK and CDR2 SYGVNS. In DNA form, the CDR3 reads TGTGCCAGCAGCCGTAGCAGCTCCTTCTATGGCTACACCTTC. This gives the protein CASSRSSSFYGYTF.

On this clonotype itself: One junction end disagrees with the germline gene, perhaps due to a read error. The V and J genes are TRBV5-1 and TRBJ2-2; 8 bases are a match to TRBD1. The CDR3 length is 14 residues. CDR1 and CDR2 from the germline V gene are SGHRS and YFSETQ. The CDR3 nucleotides read TGCGCCAGCAGCGGGACAGGTTTCACCGGGAAGCTGTTTTTT. It specifies CASSGTGFTGKLFF.

This clonotype was seen more than once but under ten times. The junction and the germline gene differ at one end; a read error may be behind it. V is TRBV20-1 and J is TRBJ1-4, with a weak D call TRBD1 (5 bases). The CDR3 contains 12 residues. Germline loops: CDR1 DFQATT, CDR2 SNEGSKA (reference sequence). CDR3 nucleotides: TGTTTAGTTCGGGGCAGTAATGAAAAACTGTTTTTT. This encodes CLVRGSNEKLFF.

CDR3 nucleotides: TGTGCCAGCAGTAGGATCTCCGGGACAGGGACTAGCGGGAACTACGAGCAGTACTTC. Amino acids: CASSRISGTGTSGNYEQYF. The genes are TRBV6-2 or TRBV6-3 and TRBJ2-7; 13 positions agree with TRBD2. The V and J ends lost 5 bases and 3 bases, in that order; junction bases with no gene match: 16. This CDR3 has 19 amino acids. Germline values: CDR1 MNHEY, CDR2 SVGEGT.

This clonotype was observed a handful of times. The genes are TRBV11-3 and TRBJ2-3; the D is unclear. The ends were cut back, 5 bases at V and 5 bases at J, with 11 bases in the middle. This CDR3 comprises 13 residues. Per germline, CDR1 SGHNT and CDR2 YENEEA. The DNA for the CDR3 is TGTGCCAGCAGCACGGGTGGTGGAGATACGCAGTATTTT. As protein: CASSTGGGDTQYF.

This clonotype has at least ten counts. The CDR3 loop is CASDQREALGTQYF. CDR3 nucleotides: TGTGCCAGCGACCAGCGGGAGGCCCTGGGGACCCAGTACTTC. This chain uses TRBV6-1 with TRBJ2-5; 9 bases align to TRBD2. The length of the CDR3 is 14 residues. CDR1 and CDR2 (germline): MNHNS, SASEGT. J was trimmed by 7 bases and V by 8 bases; bases with no gene match: 11.

This clonotype was counted a few times. This chain joins TRBV7-9 and TRBJ2-7; 8 bases match TRBD2. Germline CDR1 and CDR2: SEHNR and FQNEAQ (reference sequence). This CDR3 contains 15 residues. Trimming cost V 4 bases and J 4 bases; bases outside gene matches: 9. The CDR3 DNA reads TGTGCCAGCAGCTCATCCGGCGGGGGGCGATACGAGCAGTACTTC. This gives the protein CASSSSGGGRYEQYF.

This clonotype was recorded at least ten times. The chain is built from TRBV30 and TRBJ1-2, with 7 bases lining up with TRBD1. Germline trimming cut 6 bases from V and 9 bases from J; bases unmatched to any gene: 13. The CDR3 extends over 13 amino acids. From germline, CDR1 is GTSNPN and CDR2 SVGIG (reference sequence). The CDR3 DNA reads as TGTGCCTGCCTCGGACAGGCCCTTGATAGCTACACCTTC. It translates to CACLGQALDSYTF.

V is TRBV24-1 and J is TRBJ2-5; TRBD2 agrees at 7 bases. CDR1 KGHDR and CDR2 SFDVKD come from the germline V gene. Germline trimming cut 6 bases from V and 3 bases from J; bases unmatched to any gene: 6. This CDR3 spans 14 amino acids. CDR3: CATSPKGREETQYF. The CDR3 DNA sequence: TGTGCCACCAGTCCCAAGGGGAGGGAAGAGACCCAGTACTTC.

The rearrangement uses TRBV6-4 and TRBJ1-1, with D tentatively TRBD1 (5 bases). Germline V gene lookup returns CDR1 MRHNA and CDR2 SNTAGT. V dropped 8 bases and J dropped 8 bases, with 24 bases sitting between them. The CDR3 sequence is 15 residues long. CDR3 DNA: TGTGCCAGCCTTCCCGCAGGGTCGGGAGGGAGGGAAGCTTTCTTT. This codes for CASLPAGSGGREAFF.

This chain links TRBV28 with TRBJ1-6; D possibly corresponds to TRBD1 (5 bases). The V gene lost 2 bases and the J gene lost 9 bases, with 8 bases spanning the gap. The length of the CDR3 is 13 residues. Looked up from germline, CDR1 is MDHEN and CDR2 is SYDVKM. The CDR3 spells CASSLLGGSPLHF. CDR3 nucleotide sequence: TGTGCCAGCAGTTTACTTGGGGGTTCACCCCTCCACTTT.

This clonotype was recorded a few times. This sequence joins TRBV3-1 and TRBJ1-2; TRBD1 aligns across 8 bases. CDR1 and CDR2 (germline): LGHDT, YNNKEL (reference sequence). The J segment lost 3 bases and the V segment lost 4 bases, leaving 13 bases of the junction unmatched. The CDR3 spans 17 residues. The CDR3 spells CASSRGQGMAWDYGYTF. The CDR3 DNA is TGTGCCAGCAGCCGAGGACAGGGCATGGCATGGGACTATGGCTACACCTTC.

A word on this clonotype: The junction does not match germline at one end; this may be a read error. The genes are TRBV27 and TRBJ2-5, with 7 nucleotides matching TRBD1. Germline V gives CDR1 MNHEY, CDR2 SMNVEV (reference sequence). The CDR3 spans 15 residues. CDR3 DNA: TGTGCCAGCAGTGTGCTAGGGGGCCTCCAAGGGACCCAGTACTTC. Translation gives CASSVLGGLQGTQYF.

The rearrangement links TRBV9 to TRBJ1-6; a weak D match, TRBD1 (6 bases). V lost 0 bases to trimming and J lost 7 bases, with 8 bases between them. This CDR3 has 14 residues. Germline V gives CDR1 SGDLS, CDR2 YYNGEE. The CDR3 region is CASSVGGGNSPLHF. For the CDR3, the DNA is TGTGCCAGCAGCGTAGGAGGGGGGAATTCACCCCTCCACTTT.

The chain carries TRBV24-1 and TRBJ2-5; 8 positions agree with TRBD2. CDR1 KGHDR and CDR2 SFDVKD come from the germline V gene. This CDR3 comprises 17 residues. Unmatched junction bases numbered 18, after V lost 6 bases and J lost 7 bases. The CDR3 DNA reads TGTGCCACCAGTATCGGTAGCGGGACCGGTCGGCAGACGACCCAGTACTTC. It specifies CATSIGSGTGRQTTQYF.